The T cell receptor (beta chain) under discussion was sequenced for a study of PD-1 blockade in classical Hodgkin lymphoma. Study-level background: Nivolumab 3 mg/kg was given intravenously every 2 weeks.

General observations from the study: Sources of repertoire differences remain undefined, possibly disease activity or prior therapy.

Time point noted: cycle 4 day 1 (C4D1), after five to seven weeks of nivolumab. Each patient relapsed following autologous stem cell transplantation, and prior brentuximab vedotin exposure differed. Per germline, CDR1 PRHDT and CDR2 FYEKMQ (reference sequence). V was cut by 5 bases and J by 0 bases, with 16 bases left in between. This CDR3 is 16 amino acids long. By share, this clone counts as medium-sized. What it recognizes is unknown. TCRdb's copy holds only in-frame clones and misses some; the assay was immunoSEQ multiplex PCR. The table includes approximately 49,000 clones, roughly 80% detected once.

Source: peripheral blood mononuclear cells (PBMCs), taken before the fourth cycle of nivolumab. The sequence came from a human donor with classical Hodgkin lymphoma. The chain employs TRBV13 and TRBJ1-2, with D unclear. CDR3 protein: CASSGISGNTNYGYTF. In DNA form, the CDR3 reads TGTGCCAGCAGCGGGATTTCAGGAAATACTAACTATGGCTACACCTTC.